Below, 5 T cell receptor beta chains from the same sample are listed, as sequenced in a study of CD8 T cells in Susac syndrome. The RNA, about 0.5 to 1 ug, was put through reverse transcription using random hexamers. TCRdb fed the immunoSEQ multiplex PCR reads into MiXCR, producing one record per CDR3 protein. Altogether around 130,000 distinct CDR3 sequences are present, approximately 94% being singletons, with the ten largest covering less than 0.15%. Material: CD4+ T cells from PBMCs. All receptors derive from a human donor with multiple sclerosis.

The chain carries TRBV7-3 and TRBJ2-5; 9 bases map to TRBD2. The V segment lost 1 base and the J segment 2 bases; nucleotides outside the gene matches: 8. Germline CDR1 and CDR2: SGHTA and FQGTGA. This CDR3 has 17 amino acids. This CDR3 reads CASSLIGPAGGQETQYF. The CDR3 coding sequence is TGTGCCAGCAGCTTAATCGGCCCGGCGGGGGGGCAAGAGACCCAGTACTTC.

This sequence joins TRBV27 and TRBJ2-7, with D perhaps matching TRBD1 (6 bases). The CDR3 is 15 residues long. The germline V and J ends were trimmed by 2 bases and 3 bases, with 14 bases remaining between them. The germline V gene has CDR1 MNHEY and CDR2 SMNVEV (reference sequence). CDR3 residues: CASSLDSGQNYEQYF. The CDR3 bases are TGTGCCAGCAGTTTAGATTCCGGACAGAACTACGAGCAGTACTTC.

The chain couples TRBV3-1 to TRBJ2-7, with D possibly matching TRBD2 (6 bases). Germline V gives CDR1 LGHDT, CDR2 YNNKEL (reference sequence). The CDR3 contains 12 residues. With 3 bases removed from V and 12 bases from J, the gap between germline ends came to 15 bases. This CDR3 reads CASSQTVGGRYF. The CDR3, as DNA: TGTGCCAGCAGCCAGACAGTCGGGGGACGGTACTTC.

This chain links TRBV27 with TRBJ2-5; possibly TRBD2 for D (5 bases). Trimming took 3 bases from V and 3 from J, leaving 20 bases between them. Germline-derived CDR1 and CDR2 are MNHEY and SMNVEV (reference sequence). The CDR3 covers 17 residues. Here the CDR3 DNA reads TGTGCCAGCAGTTTGCAAGGCGTCGGGTTCGGGAAAGAGACCCAGTACTTC. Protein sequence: CASSLQGVGFGKETQYF.

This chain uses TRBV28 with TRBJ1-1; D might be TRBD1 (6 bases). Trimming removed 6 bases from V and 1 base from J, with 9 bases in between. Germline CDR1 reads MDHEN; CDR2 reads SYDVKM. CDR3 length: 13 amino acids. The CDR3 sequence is CASRQTGNTEAFF. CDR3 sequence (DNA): TGTGCCAGCAGGCAGACAGGGAACACTGAAGCTTTCTTT.